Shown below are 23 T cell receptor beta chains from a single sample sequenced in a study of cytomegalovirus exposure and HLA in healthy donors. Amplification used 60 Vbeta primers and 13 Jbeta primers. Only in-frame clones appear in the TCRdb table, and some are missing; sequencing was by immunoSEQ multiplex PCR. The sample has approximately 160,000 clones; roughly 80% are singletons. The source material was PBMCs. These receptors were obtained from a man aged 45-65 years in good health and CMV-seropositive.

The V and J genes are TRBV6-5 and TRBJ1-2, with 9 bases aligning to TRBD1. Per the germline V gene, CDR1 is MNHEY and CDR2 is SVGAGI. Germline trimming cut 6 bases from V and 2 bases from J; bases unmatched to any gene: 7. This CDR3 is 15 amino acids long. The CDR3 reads CASSLGQGMNYGYTF. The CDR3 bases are TGTGCCAGCAGCCTCGGACAGGGGATGAACTATGGCTACACCTTC.

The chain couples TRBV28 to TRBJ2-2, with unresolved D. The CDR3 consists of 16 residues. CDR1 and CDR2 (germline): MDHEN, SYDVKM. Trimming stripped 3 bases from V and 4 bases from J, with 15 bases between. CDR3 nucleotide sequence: TGTGCCAGCAGTTTCGGTGTGGGCAGCCCCACCGGGGAGCTGTTTTTT. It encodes CASSFGVGSPTGELFF.

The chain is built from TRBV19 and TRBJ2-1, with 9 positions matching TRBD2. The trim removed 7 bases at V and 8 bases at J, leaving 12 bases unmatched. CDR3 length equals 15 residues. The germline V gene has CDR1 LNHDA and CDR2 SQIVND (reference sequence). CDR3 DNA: TGTGCCAGTACCGTTGGGAGCGGGGGGCACTATGAGCAGTTCTTC. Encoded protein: CASTVGSGGHYEQFF.

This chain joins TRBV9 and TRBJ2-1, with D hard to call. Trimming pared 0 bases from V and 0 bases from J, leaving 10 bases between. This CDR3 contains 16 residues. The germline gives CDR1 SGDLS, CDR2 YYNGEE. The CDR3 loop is CASSVGGPSSYNEQFF. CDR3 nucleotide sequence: TGTGCCAGCAGCGTAGGAGGCCCAAGCTCCTACAATGAGCAGTTCTTC.

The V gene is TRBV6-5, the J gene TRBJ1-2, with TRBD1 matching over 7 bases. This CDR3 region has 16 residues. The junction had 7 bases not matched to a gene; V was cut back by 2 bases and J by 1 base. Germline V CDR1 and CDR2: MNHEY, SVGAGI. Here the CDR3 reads CASSYDREKFNYGYTF. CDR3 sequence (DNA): TGTGCCAGCAGTTACGACAGGGAGAAATTTAACTATGGCTACACCTTC.

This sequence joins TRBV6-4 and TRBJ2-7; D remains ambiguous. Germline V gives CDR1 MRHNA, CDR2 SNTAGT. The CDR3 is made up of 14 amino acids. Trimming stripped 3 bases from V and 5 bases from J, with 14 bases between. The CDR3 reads CASSESVVSDEQYF. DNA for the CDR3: TGTGCCAGCAGTGAATCTGTAGTAAGTGACGAGCAGTACTTC.

The CDR3 nucleotides are TGTGCCAGCTCACCACTGGCCCAGGTACTCCAAGAGACCCAGTACTTC. Translation gives CASSPLAQVLQETQYF. V usage is TRBV18 and J usage is TRBJ2-5; the D is unclear. The length of the CDR3 is 16 residues. The germline V gene has CDR1 KGHSH and CDR2 LQKENI. The germline V and J ends were trimmed by 1 base and 1 base, with 13 bases remaining between them. The full variable domain, with the rest looked up from reference TRBV18 and TRBJ2-5, is NAGVMQNPRHLVRRRGQEARLRCSPMKGHSHVYWYRQLPEEGLKFMVYLQKENIIDESGMPKERFSAEFPKEGPSILRIQQVVRGDSAAYFCASSPLAQVLQETQYFGPGTRLLVL.

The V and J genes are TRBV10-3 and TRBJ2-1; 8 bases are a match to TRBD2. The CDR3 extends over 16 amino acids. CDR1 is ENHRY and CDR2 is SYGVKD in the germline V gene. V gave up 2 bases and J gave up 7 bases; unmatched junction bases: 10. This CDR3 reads CAISEGLASSTNEQFF. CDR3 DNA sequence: TGTGCCATCAGTGAGGGACTAGCATCATCCACGAATGAGCAGTTCTTC.

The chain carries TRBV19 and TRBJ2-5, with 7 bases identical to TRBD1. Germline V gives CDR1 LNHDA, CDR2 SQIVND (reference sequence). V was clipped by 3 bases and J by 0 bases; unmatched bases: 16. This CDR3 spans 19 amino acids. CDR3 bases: TGTGCCAGTAGTATCGTGGGGACAGCCGTGATGGGGTACCAAGAGACCCAGTACTTC. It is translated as CASSIVGTAVMGYQETQYF.

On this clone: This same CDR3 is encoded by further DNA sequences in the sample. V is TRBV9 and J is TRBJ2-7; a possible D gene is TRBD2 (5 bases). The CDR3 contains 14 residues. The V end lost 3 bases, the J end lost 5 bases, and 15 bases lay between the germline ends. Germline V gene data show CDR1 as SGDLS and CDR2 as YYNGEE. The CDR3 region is CASSGGRGSHEQYF. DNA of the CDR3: TGTGCCAGCAGCGGCGGACGAGGGAGCCACGAGCAGTACTTC.

The CDR3 DNA is TGTGCCAGCAGCCTAAATTGGGGGGGACAGGAAAACACTGAAGCTTTCTTT. Protein sequence: CASSLNWGGQENTEAFF. The chain recombines TRBV28 with TRBJ1-1; 8 nucleotides line up with TRBD1. V was clipped by 6 bases and J by 2 bases; unmatched bases: 14. CDR3 length equals 17 residues. Per germline, CDR1 MDHEN and CDR2 SYDVKM.

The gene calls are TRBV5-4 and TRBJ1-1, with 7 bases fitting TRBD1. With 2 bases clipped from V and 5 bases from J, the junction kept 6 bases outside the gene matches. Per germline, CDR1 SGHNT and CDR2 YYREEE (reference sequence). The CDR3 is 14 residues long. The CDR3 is CASSFRTGETEAFF. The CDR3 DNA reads TGTGCCAGCAGCTTCCGGACAGGAGAGACTGAAGCTTTCTTT.

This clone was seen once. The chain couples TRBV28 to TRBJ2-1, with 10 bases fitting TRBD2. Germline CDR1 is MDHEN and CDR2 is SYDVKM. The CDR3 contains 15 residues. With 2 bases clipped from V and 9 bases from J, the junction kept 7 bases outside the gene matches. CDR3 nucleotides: TGTGCCAGCAGTTTAAGGCTAGCGGGAGTGGTTGAGCAGTTCTTC. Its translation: CASSLRLAGVVEQFF.

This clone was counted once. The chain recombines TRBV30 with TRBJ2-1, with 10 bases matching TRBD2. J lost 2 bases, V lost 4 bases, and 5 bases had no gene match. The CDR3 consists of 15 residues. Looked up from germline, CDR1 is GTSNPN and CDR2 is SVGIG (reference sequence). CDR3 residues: CAWTSGGFTYNEQFF. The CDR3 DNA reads TGTGCCTGGACTAGCGGGGGATTCACCTACAATGAGCAGTTCTTC.

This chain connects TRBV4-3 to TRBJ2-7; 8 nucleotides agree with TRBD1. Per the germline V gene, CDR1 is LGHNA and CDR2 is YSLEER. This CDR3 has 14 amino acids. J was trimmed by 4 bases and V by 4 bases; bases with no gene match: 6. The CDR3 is CASSLQTGEYEQYF. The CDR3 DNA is TGCGCCAGCAGCCTCCAGACAGGGGAGTACGAGCAGTACTTC.

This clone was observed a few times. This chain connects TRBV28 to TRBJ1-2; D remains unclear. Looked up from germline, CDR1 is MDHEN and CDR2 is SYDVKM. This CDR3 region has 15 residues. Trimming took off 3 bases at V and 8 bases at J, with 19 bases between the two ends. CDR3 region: CASSFSDRLLGGYTF. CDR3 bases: TGTGCCAGCAGTTTCTCGGATAGGTTACTAGGAGGCTACACCTTC.

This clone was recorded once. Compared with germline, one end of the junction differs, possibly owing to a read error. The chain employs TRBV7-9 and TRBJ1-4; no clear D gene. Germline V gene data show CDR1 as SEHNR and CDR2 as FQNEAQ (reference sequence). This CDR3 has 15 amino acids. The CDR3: CSSSLSSATNEKLFF. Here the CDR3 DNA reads TGTTCCAGCAGCTTATCTTCCGCAACTAATGAAAAACTGTTTTTT.

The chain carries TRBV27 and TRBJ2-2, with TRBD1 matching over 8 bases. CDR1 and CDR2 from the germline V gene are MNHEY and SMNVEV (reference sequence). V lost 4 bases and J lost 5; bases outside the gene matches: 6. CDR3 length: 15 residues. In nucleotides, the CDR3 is TGTGCCAGCAGTTCGGGGACAGGTTGGACCGGGGAGCTGTTTTTT. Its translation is CASSSGTGWTGELFF.

The DNA for the CDR3 is TGTGCCAGCAGTTTCCTCAACACGGAACCTAGCGGGAGAGTGAGCACAGATACGCAGTATTTT. Residues: CASSFLNTEPSGRVSTDTQYF. The chain uses TRBV28 and TRBJ2-3; 10 bases map to TRBD2. The germline V gene has CDR1 MDHEN and CDR2 SYDVKM. The CDR3 runs 21 residues. Trimming cost V 3 bases and J 0 bases; bases outside gene matches: 18. The full variable domain, in which reference TRBV28 and TRBJ2-3 provide the parts outside the CDR3, is DVKVTQSSRYLVKRTGEKVFLECVQDMDHENMFWYRQDPGLGLRLIYFSYDVKMKEKGDIPEGYSVSREKKERFSLILESASTNQTSMYLCASSFLNTEPSGRVSTDTQYFGPGTRLTVL.

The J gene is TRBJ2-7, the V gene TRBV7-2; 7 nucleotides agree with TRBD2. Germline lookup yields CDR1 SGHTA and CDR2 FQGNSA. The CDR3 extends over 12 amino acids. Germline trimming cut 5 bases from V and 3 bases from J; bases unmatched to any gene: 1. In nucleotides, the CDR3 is TGTGCCAGCAGCCGGGACTACTACGAGCAGTACTTC. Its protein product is CASSRDYYEQYF.

The CDR3 DNA follows: TGTGCCAGCATCCAAGAGTCTCCAGGGGGCAGGTACGAGCAGTACTTC. It specifies CASIQESPGGRYEQYF. J is TRBJ2-7 and V is TRBV28, with 8 bases fitting TRBD1. The V and J ends lost 7 bases and 4 bases, in that order; junction bases with no gene match: 15. CDR1 MDHEN and CDR2 SYDVKM come from the germline V gene. The CDR3 is 16 residues long.

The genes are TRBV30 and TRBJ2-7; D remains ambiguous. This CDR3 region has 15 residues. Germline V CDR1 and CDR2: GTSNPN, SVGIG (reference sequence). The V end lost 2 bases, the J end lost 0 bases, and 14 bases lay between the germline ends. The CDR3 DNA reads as TGTGCCTGGAGTAAGTGGAACAGAGTCTCCTACGAGCAGTACTTC. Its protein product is CAWSKWNRVSYEQYF. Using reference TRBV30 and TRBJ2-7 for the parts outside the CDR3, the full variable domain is SQTIHQWPATLVQPVGSPLSLECTVEGTSNPNLYWYRQAAGRGLQLLFYSVGIGQISSEVPQNLSASRPQDRQFILSSKKLLLSDSGFYLCAWSKWNRVSYEQYFGPGTRLTVT.

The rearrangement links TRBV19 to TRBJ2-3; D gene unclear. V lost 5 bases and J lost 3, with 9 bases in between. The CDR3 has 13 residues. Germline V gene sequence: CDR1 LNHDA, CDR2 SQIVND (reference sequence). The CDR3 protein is CASSPPSTDTQYF. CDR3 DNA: TGTGCCAGTAGTCCTCCTAGTACAGATACGCAGTATTTT.